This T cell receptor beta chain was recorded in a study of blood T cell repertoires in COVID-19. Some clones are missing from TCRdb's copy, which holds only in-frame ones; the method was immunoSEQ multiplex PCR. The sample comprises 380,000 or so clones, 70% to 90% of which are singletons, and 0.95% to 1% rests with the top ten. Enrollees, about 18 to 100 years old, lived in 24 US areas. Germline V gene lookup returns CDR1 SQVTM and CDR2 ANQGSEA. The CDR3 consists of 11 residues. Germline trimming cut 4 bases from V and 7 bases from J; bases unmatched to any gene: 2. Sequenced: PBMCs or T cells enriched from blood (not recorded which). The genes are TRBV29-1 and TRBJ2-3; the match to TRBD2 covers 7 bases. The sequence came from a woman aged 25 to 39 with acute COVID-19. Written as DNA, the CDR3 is TGCAGCGTTGTGGGAGGGAATACGCAGTATTTT. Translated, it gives CSVVGGNTQYF.